The present TCR beta chain was sequenced within a study of post-analysis software for immune sequencing data. Broader study findings: When the samples were clustered directly with F measure, those that had been prepared in the same batch showed strong co-clustering. Significantly lower normalized Chao1 diversity was seen in multiple sclerosis patients than in controls. When patients were compared with controls, a handful of TRBV segments were more frequent, TRBV5-6, TRBV5-1 and TRBV20-1 among them.

CDR1 is LGHNA, CDR2 YSLEER, per germline. After removal of 0 bases from V and 4 bases from J, the junction contained 3 bases not matched to a gene. The CDR3 length is 15 residues. Researchers reported that TCR beta cDNA libraries carried unique molecular identifiers. Approximately 0.5 million cDNA molecules were recovered from an input of about 1 to 10 million T cells. MiXCR, run by TCRdb on the PCR reads, gives a single entry per CDR3 protein. The sample contains about 770,000 distinct CDR3 sequences, 40% to 55% of which appear only once. Note on this clonotype: Its antigen remains unidentified.

This clonotype was sampled from a girl between 10 and 17 years old with multiple sclerosis. The chain has TRBV4-3 and TRBJ2-1, with 7 bases that match TRBD1. The specimen was blood. The CDR3 sequence is CASSQELQGYNEQFF. The CDR3 nucleotides read TGCGCCAGCAGCCAAGAATTACAGGGGTACAATGAGCAGTTCTTC.